Below, 25 T cell receptor beta chains from the same sample are listed, as sequenced in a study of shared clonotypes between healthy human individuals. The assay was immunoSEQ multiplex PCR, and TCRdb's table has in-frame clones only and misses some. The table records millions of clones, about 92% of them present only once. Sequenced material: naive CD4+ T cells from PBMCs. Documented subset: CD45RA+ positively selected. Receptor source: a man between 18 and 35 years old in good health. Some clones in this sample may be carry-over from other donors' samples.

The V gene is TRBV28, the J gene TRBJ2-7; tentative D call: TRBD2 (6 bases). The germline V and J ends were trimmed by 6 bases and 0 bases, with 12 bases remaining between them. The CDR3 is made up of 14 amino acids. Germline assignment: CDR1 MDHEN and CDR2 SYDVKM. CDR3 nucleotide sequence: TGTGCCAGCAGGGGACTGGGCCCCTCCTACGAGCAGTACTTC. Its translation is CASRGLGPSYEQYF.

The chain carries TRBV10-2 and TRBJ2-1, with TRBD2 matching over 11 bases. The CDR3 spans 14 residues. Unmatched junction bases numbered 3, after V lost 3 bases and J lost 8 bases. Germline loops: CDR1 WSHSY, CDR2 SAAADI. Here the CDR3 reads CASSDGSGRDEQFF. Here the CDR3 DNA reads TGCGCCAGCAGTGACGGTAGCGGGAGGGATGAGCAGTTCTTC.

The genes are TRBV7-6 and TRBJ2-7; D unresolved. The CDR3 extends over 12 amino acids. Germline V gives CDR1 SGHVS, CDR2 FNYEAQ. V was clipped by 4 bases and J by 2 bases, with 6 bases between them. The CDR3 region is CASSSPPYEQYF. The CDR3 DNA follows: TGTGCCAGCAGCTCCCCCCCCTACGAGCAGTACTTC.

V usage is TRBV9 and J usage is TRBJ2-6; a weak D match, TRBD2 (6 bases). CDR3 length equals 18 residues. The germline V gene has CDR1 SGDLS and CDR2 YYNGEE. The ends were cut back, 2 bases at V and 0 bases at J, with 15 bases in the middle. Written as DNA, the CDR3 is TGTGCCAGCAGCGTGTCTCCGGGGGTTCACTCTGGGGCCAACGTCCTGACTTTC. Translating it yields CASSVSPGVHSGANVLTF.

This clone was picked up one time. V gene TRBV11-2 combines with J gene TRBJ2-3; TRBD1 aligns across 7 bases. V lost 5 bases and J lost 2; bases outside the gene matches: 10. The CDR3 extends over 16 amino acids. Per the germline V gene, CDR1 is SGHAT and CDR2 is FQNNGV. DNA for the CDR3: TGTGCCAGCAGCCCCACCTGGACAGGCCCCACAGATACGCAGTATTTT. It specifies CASSPTWTGPTDTQYF.

This rearrangement joins TRBV7-9 to TRBJ2-5; D not resolved. In germline, CDR1 is SEHNR, CDR2 FQNEAQ (reference sequence). V was pared by 3 bases and J by 0 bases, with 8 bases between. CDR3 length: 14 amino acids. The CDR3 here is CASSLRPNQETQYF. In DNA form, the CDR3 reads TGTGCCAGCAGCTTGAGACCCAACCAAGAGACCCAGTACTTC.

This chain links TRBV28 with TRBJ2-2; no clear D gene. The CDR3 is 14 amino acids. Germline V gene data show CDR1 as MDHEN and CDR2 as SYDVKM. V lost 8 bases and J lost 5, with 15 bases in between. The CDR3 bases are TGTGCCAGCGCAAGGAGCTGGGCGACCGGGGAGCTGTTTTTT. This translates into CASARSWATGELFF.

The rearrangement links TRBV7-8 to TRBJ2-7, with 7 bases fitting TRBD1. After removal of 5 bases from V and 3 bases from J, the junction contained 7 bases not matched to a gene. The V gene's germline CDR1 is SGHVS and CDR2 FQNEAQ. This CDR3 is 14 amino acids long. The CDR3 is CASSPQGILYEQYF. DNA of the CDR3: TGTGCCAGCAGCCCACAGGGGATTCTCTACGAGCAGTACTTC.

The chain combines TRBV11-3 with TRBJ1-5; D is unresolved. Germline CDR1 and CDR2: SGHNT and YENEEA. The CDR3 has 14 amino acids. Between the trimmed V and J ends, which lost 1 base and 1 base, there was a span of 5 bases. As DNA, the CDR3 is TGTGCCAGCAGCTTAGCGGCCAGCAATCAGCCCCAGCATTTT. The encoded protein is CASSLAASNQPQHF.

Concerning this clone: Other nucleotide sequences in the sample specify the same CDR3. The chain is built from TRBV9 and TRBJ2-1; the match to TRBD2 covers 11 bases. Germline loops: CDR1 SGDLS, CDR2 YYNGEE. The CDR3 has 16 amino acids. J lost 4 bases, V lost 0 bases, and 3 bases had no gene match. CDR3 sequence (DNA): TGTGCCAGCAGCGTAGCGGGGACTAGCGGTTACAATGAGCAGTTCTTC. Its protein is CASSVAGTSGYNEQFF.

This chain connects TRBV5-4 to TRBJ2-7; 10 positions match TRBD2. CDR1 and CDR2 (germline): SGHNT, YYREEE (reference sequence). V gave up 4 bases and J gave up 7 bases; unmatched junction bases: 8. CDR3 length: 14 amino acids. The CDR3 is CASSPIAGGMEQYF. The CDR3 DNA reads TGTGCCAGCAGCCCCATAGCGGGGGGCATGGAGCAGTACTTC.

The chain employs TRBV7-9 and TRBJ2-5; D tentatively fits TRBD1 or TRBD2 (6 bases each). This CDR3 is 13 amino acids long. Germline V gene sequence: CDR1 SEHNR, CDR2 FQNEAQ (reference sequence). Between the trimmed V and J ends, which lost 11 bases and 4 bases, there was a span of 17 bases. For the CDR3, the DNA is TGTGCCGGCGGGACATTGGCGCGAGAGACCCAGTACTTC. Encoded protein: CAGGTLARETQYF.

The genes are TRBV5-1 and TRBJ2-7; 9 nucleotides match TRBD1. With 1 base clipped from V and 7 bases from J, the junction kept 12 bases outside the gene matches. Looked up from germline, CDR1 is SGHRS and CDR2 is YFSETQ. The CDR3 is made up of 16 amino acids. The CDR3: CASSLLATGGLDEQYF. For the CDR3, the DNA is TGCGCCAGCAGCTTGTTAGCGACAGGGGGATTGGATGAGCAGTACTTC.

This clone has more than one count but fewer than ten. This same CDR3 is encoded by further DNA sequences in the sample. The J gene is TRBJ1-2, the V gene TRBV5-6; D perhaps matches TRBD1 (5 bases). Trimming pared 0 bases from V and 2 bases from J, leaving 8 bases between. The germline CDR1 and CDR2 sequences are SGHDT and YYEEEE. The CDR3 consists of 14 residues. CDR3 nucleotide sequence: TGTGCCAGCAGCTTGGCAGGGTTGAACTATGGCTACACCTTC. Translated, it gives CASSLAGLNYGYTF.

V gene TRBV20-1 combines with J gene TRBJ2-7; unclear D gene. The germline V and J ends were trimmed by 2 bases and 4 bases, with 6 bases remaining between them. Germline loops: CDR1 DFQATT, CDR2 SNEGSKA (reference sequence). CDR3 size: 11 residues. As DNA, the CDR3 is TGCAGTGCTAGATACGTGTACGAGCAGTACTTC. Translation: CSARYVYEQYF.

V usage is TRBV7-9 and J usage is TRBJ1-4, with D unclear. From germline, CDR1 is SEHNR and CDR2 FQNEAQ (reference sequence). V gave up 4 bases and J gave up 0 bases, with 9 bases separating them. CDR3 size: 15 residues. The CDR3 spells CASSSITTTNEKLFF. The CDR3 bases are TGTGCCAGCAGCTCAATCACAACAACTAATGAAAAACTGTTTTTT.

The chain combines TRBV28 with TRBJ1-6, with unresolved D. The CDR3 consists of 15 residues. Trimming left V 2 bases short and J 3 bases short, with 8 bases between. The V gene's germline CDR1 is MDHEN and CDR2 SYDVKM. CDR3 residues: CASSLVRNYNSPLHF. CDR3 nucleotide sequence: TGTGCCAGCAGTTTAGTCAGAAACTATAATTCACCCCTCCACTTT.

On this clone: This sample includes further DNA sequences coding for the same CDR3. The rearrangement uses TRBV5-4 and TRBJ2-1; 10 bases agree with TRBD2. J was trimmed by 1 base and V by 3 bases; bases with no gene match: 1. The CDR3 spans 15 residues. Looked up from germline, CDR1 is SGHNT and CDR2 is YYREEE (reference sequence). CDR3 in DNA: TGTGCCAGCAGCTCGACTAGCGGGTCCTACAATGAGCAGTTCTTC. It encodes CASSSTSGSYNEQFF. The full variable domain, completed using reference TRBV5-4 and TRBJ2-1, is ETGVTQSPTHLIKTRGQQVTLRCSSQSGHNTVSWYQQALGQGPQFIFQYYREEENGRGNFPPRFSGLQFPNYSSELNVNALELDDSALYLCASSSTSGSYNEQFFGPGTRLTVL.

Here the CDR3 DNA reads TGTGCCAGCAGCCTAAGGGTGGGAGGGCCAGGAGATACGCAGTATTTT. This encodes CASSLRVGGPGDTQYF. The J gene is TRBJ2-3, the V gene TRBV7-3, with 7 bases that match TRBD2. Germline CDR1 reads SGHTA; CDR2 reads FQGTGA. This CDR3 has 16 residues. With V trimmed by 5 bases and J by 5 bases, 13 bases remained unmatched. Together with reference TRBV7-3 and TRBJ2-3, the CDR3 gives the full variable domain: GAGVSQTPSNKVTEKGKYVELRCDPISGHTALYWYRQSLGQGPEFLIYFQGTGAADDSGLPNDRFFAVRPEGSVSTLKIQRTERGDSAVYLCASSLRVGGPGDTQYFGPGTRLTVL.

Remarks on this clone: Relative to the germline gene, one junction end is altered; a read error may explain this. The chain employs TRBV7-2 and TRBJ2-3, with no clear D. Germline V gene lookup returns CDR1 SGHTA and CDR2 FQGNSA. This CDR3 region has 13 residues. The CDR3 sequence is CASSSPTGRRSNF. CDR3 bases: TGTGCCAGCAGCTCACCCACTGGGCGACGATCGAATTTT.

This clone has just one count. CDR3 sequence: CASSVGVTSSTDTQYF. DNA of the CDR3: TGTGCCAGCAGCGTAGGAGTGACCTCTAGCACAGATACGCAGTATTTT. The chain couples TRBV9 to TRBJ2-3, with D uncertain. Germline V gives CDR1 SGDLS, CDR2 YYNGEE. The CDR3 has 16 amino acids. Trimming removed 0 bases from V and 0 bases from J, with 11 bases in between.

The CDR3 DNA reads TGTGCCAGCTCACCATCCTCGGGGGGCTCTGGAAACACCATATATTTT. Translated, it gives CASSPSSGGSGNTIYF. This chain uses TRBV18 with TRBJ1-3; possibly TRBD1 for D (5 bases). Germline values: CDR1 KGHSH, CDR2 LQKENI. The CDR3 extends over 16 amino acids. The V end lost 2 bases, the J end lost 0 bases, and 11 bases lay between the germline ends.

V is TRBV11-2 and J is TRBJ2-4, with TRBD2 matching 12 bases. The CDR3 runs to 19 residues. Trimming took 0 bases from V and 5 from J; bases not matched to a gene: 11. Germline V gene lookup returns CDR1 SGHAT and CDR2 FQNNGV. The CDR3 sequence is CASSLDKASGRARQNIQYF. The CDR3 bases are TGTGCCAGCAGCTTAGATAAGGCTAGCGGGAGGGCCCGTCAAAACATTCAGTACTTC.

This clone came up once. This sequence joins TRBV6-5 and TRBJ1-2, with D maybe TRBD1 (5 bases). CDR3 length: 14 residues. CDR1 MNHEY and CDR2 SVGAGI come from the germline V gene. V was shortened by 5 bases and J by 5 bases, with 15 bases between the two germline ends. Written as DNA, the CDR3 is TGTGCCAGCAGTCCCCGGTGGGGCCCTTATGGCTACACCTTC. Amino acid sequence: CASSPRWGPYGYTF.

The genes are TRBV19 and TRBJ1-4; D is unclear. Germline V gives CDR1 LNHDA, CDR2 SQIVND (reference sequence). CDR3 size: 15 residues. Trimming stripped 3 bases from V and 6 bases from J, with 14 bases between. The CDR3 is CASSMSGARDEKLFF. DNA for the CDR3: TGTGCCAGTAGTATGTCGGGTGCGAGGGATGAAAAACTGTTTTTT.